The rows below give T cell receptor beta chains drawn from one sample of a study of identical twins. TCRdb fed the 5' RACE reads into MiXCR, producing one record per CDR3 protein. This table has some 500,000 distinct CDR3 sequences, 13% to 15% appearing once. The same data also went into a second study, on yellow fever vaccine responses in identical twins.

Sequencing used CD4+ T cells sorted from blood. The receptor set was obtained from a woman under 30 in good health. CDR3s include the opening cysteine and the closing phenylalanine or tryptophan. Fields, in order: D gene, J gene, clone size, V gene, CDR3 protein, CDR3 DNA. A D gene is named only where the DNA matches it firmly. A row's size may be missing; if present it is once, few, many or a size class.

NA | TRBJ2-5 | NA | TRBV7-8 | CASSLGIRGLHQETQYF | TGTGCCAGCAGCTTAGGAATCAGGGGCCTCCATCAAGAGACCCAGTACTTC
TRBD1 | TRBJ2-7 | NA | TRBV7-2 | CASSKQGIGEQYF | TGTGCCAGCAGTAAACAGGGGATAGGCGAGCAGTACTTC
TRBD2 | TRBJ2-3 | NA | TRBV27 | CASRRAPRLAGGHTDTQYF | TGTGCCAGCAGGCGAGCCCCCCGACTAGCGGGGGGCCACACAGATACGCAGTATTTT
TRBD2 | TRBJ2-7 | few | TRBV27 | CASSLYTQRGLYEQYF | TGTGCCAGCAGTTTATATACCCAGCGGGGGCTCTACGAGCAGTACTTC
NA | TRBJ2-1 | NA | TRBV21-1 | CASRGGRGYNEQFF | TGTGCCAGCAGGGGCGGGAGAGGCTACAATGAGCAGTTCTTC
NA | TRBJ2-5 | NA | TRBV6-5 | CASSYGLRETQYF | TGTGCCAGCAGTTACGGCCTCCGGGAGACCCAGTACTTC
NA | TRBJ2-1 | NA | TRBV20-1 | CSATLLNEQFF | TGCAGTGCTACCCTTCTCAATGAGCAGTTCTTC
NA | TRBJ2-1 | many | TRBV18 | CASSPPNYSWEQFF | TGTGCCAGCTCACCACCGAACTACTCGTGGGAGCAGTTCTTC
NA | TRBJ1-5 | few | TRBV20-1 | CSARMRGQPQHF | TGCAGTGCTAGAATGAGGGGTCAGCCCCAGCATTTT
TRBD2 | TRBJ2-1 | few | TRBV10-1 | CASSALAGGLGEQFF | TGCGCCAGCAGTGCACTAGCGGGAGGGTTGGGTGAGCAGTTCTTC
NA | TRBJ2-2 | NA | TRBV5-6 | CASSFYRNGELFF | TGTGCCAGCAGCTTTTACAGGAACGGGGAGCTGTTTTTT
TRBD1 | TRBJ2-7 | NA | TRBV2 | CASSVPGQGAYEQYF | TGTGCCAGCAGTGTTCCGGGACAGGGGGCGTACGAGCAGTACTTC
NA | TRBJ1-1 | few | TRBV10-3 | CAISESHNTEAFF | TGTGCCATCAGTGAGTCACACAACACTGAAGCTTTCTTT
NA | TRBJ2-6 | NA | TRBV28 | CASSLGGTSGANVLTF | TGTGCCAGCAGTTTAGGCGGGACCTCTGGGGCCAACGTCCTGACTTTC
NA | TRBJ2-3 | many | TRBV7-9 | CASSAQGSRSDTQYF | TGTGCCAGCAGCGCCCAGGGTAGCCGTTCAGATACGCAGTATTTT
TRBD1 | TRBJ2-5 | NA | TRBV29-1 | CSVERQGSQTQYF | TGCAGCGTTGAGCGACAGGGTTCGCAGACCCAGTACTTC
TRBD1 | TRBJ2-5 | few | TRBV11-2 | CASSLPGQGSWGETQYF | TGTGCCAGCAGCCTACCGGGACAGGGAAGTTGGGGAGAGACCCAGTACTTC
TRBD1 | TRBJ2-1 | NA | TRBV12-3/TRBV12-4 | CASSLLDRPYNEQFF | TGTGCCAGCAGTTTATTGGACAGGCCGTACAATGAGCAGTTCTTC
NA | TRBJ2-3 | many | TRBV27 | CASSLLVPDTQYF | TGTGCCAGCAGTTTATTAGTGCCAGATACGCAGTATTTT
TRBD1 | TRBJ2-7 | many | TRBV29-1 | CSAGTGEYEQYF | TGCAGCGCCGGGACAGGGGAATACGAGCAGTACTTC
TRBD1 | TRBJ2-7 | few | TRBV28 | CASSVPGGRYEQYF | TGTGCCAGCAGTGTTCCAGGGGGACGGTACGAGCAGTACTTC
NA | TRBJ1-5 | NA | TRBV19 | CASSIAGVGNQPQHF | TGTGCCAGTAGTATAGCAGGGGTGGGCAATCAGCCCCAGCATTTT
NA | TRBJ1-2 | few | TRBV4-1 | CASTGRDSYGYTF | TGCGCCAGTACCGGGAGGGATTCCTATGGCTACACCTTC
NA | TRBJ1-1 | many | TRBV5-1 | CASSLTGLTEAFF | TGCGCCAGCAGCTTGACAGGTCTCACTGAAGCTTTCTTT
TRBD2 | TRBJ2-5 | NA | TRBV7-9 | CASSPSGGKTQYF | TGTGCCAGCAGCCCTAGCGGGGGAAAGACCCAGTACTTC
NA | TRBJ2-4 | NA | TRBV7-9 | CASSLDAENIQYF | TGTGCCAGCAGCTTAGATGCGGAAAACATTCAGTACTTC
TRBD2 | TRBJ2-2 | few | TRBV20-1 | CSAPSGRKTGELFF | TGCAGTGCCCCTAGCGGGAGGAAAACCGGGGAGCTGTTTTTT
NA | TRBJ1-2 | NA | TRBV18 | CASSPPGGPLGGYTF | TGTGCCAGCTCACCACCGGGCGGACCCTTGGGCGGCTACACCTTC
TRBD2 | TRBJ2-1 | few | TRBV4-3 | CASSQELAGDSYNEQFF | TGCGCCAGCAGCCAAGAACTAGCGGGAGACTCCTACAATGAGCAGTTCTTC
TRBD1 | TRBJ1-6 | many | TRBV20-1 | CSARDGGTGNSPLHF | TGCAGTGCTAGAGATGGCGGGACAGGGAATTCACCCCTCCACTTT
NA | TRBJ2-1 | NA | TRBV7-2 | CASSLDPKNEQFF | TGTGCCAGCAGCCTGGACCCAAAGAATGAGCAGTTCTTC
TRBD2 | TRBJ2-7 | NA | TRBV12-3/TRBV12-4 | CASLLAGISDEQYF | TGTGCCAGCTTGCTAGCGGGAATCTCTGACGAGCAGTACTTC
NA | TRBJ1-1 | few | TRBV7-8 | CASSYARDRYQGAFF | TGTGCCAGCAGCTACGCCCGGGACCGCTACCAGGGAGCTTTCTTT
TRBD2 | TRBJ2-3 | few | TRBV20-1 | CSVHLAGGRPDTQYF | TGCAGTGTTCACTTAGCGGGGGGGCGGCCAGATACGCAGTATTTT
NA | TRBJ2-3 | NA | TRBV10-2 | CASSVTSRTDTQYF | TGCGCCAGCAGTGTCACTAGCCGGACAGATACGCAGTATTTT
TRBD2 | TRBJ2-1 | few | TRBV11-2 | CASSLELAGGYNEQFF | TGTGCCAGCAGCTTAGAACTAGCGGGAGGGTACAATGAGCAGTTCTTC
TRBD1 | TRBJ2-2 | few | TRBV5-1 | CASSVDRVDTGELFF | TGCGCCAGCAGCGTTGACAGGGTCGACACCGGGGAGCTGTTTTTT
NA | TRBJ1-2 | NA | TRBV20-1 | CSARDGRTASSQSGYTF | TGCAGTGCTAGAGATGGGCGGACAGCTTCTTCCCAGAGTGGCTACACCTTC